The 18 T cell receptor beta chains presented below share a single source sample, sequenced in a study of early T cells in non-severe SARS-CoV-2 infection. One entry per CDR3 protein results from TCRdb running MiXCR on the 5' RACE reads. The sample comprises approximately 84,000 distinct CDR3 sequences, approximately 13% of which are singletons, and around 6% rests with the top ten. Sequencing was carried out using whole blood. Source of these receptors: an adult who was a healthcare worker with PCR-confirmed SARS-CoV-2 infection or an uninfected control (not recorded which).

This chain joins TRBV12-3 or TRBV12-4 and TRBJ1-1, with a possible D match to TRBD1 (6 bases). CDR3 length: 12 amino acids. V shed 6 bases and J shed 7 bases, with 12 bases lying between them. The CDR3 coding sequence is TGTGCCAGCAGCCTGGACAGCTTTGAAGCTTTCTTT. It translates to CASSLDSFEAFF.

The rearrangement joins TRBV30 to TRBJ1-1; D may be TRBD1 (6 bases). V dropped 2 bases and J dropped 7 bases, with 8 bases sitting between them. The CDR3 is 11 amino acids. Germline V lookup: CDR1 GTSNPN, CDR2 SVGIG (reference sequence). CDR3 region: CAWSTGFEAFF. The CDR3 DNA is TGTGCCTGGAGTACAGGGTTTGAAGCTTTCTTT.

At least ten counts were recorded for this clonotype. The chain employs TRBV20-1 and TRBJ2-7; possibly TRBD2 for D (5 bases). The CDR3 length is 16 residues. V was cut by 0 bases and J by 1 base, with 16 bases left in between. Germline CDR1 DFQATT, CDR2 SNEGSKA (reference sequence). The CDR3 DNA is TGCAGTGCTAGAGACCTCACTCGCGGGCCGTCCTACGAGCAGTACTTC. Translated, it gives CSARDLTRGPSYEQYF.

The sample holds many counts of this clonotype. This chain uses TRBV11-3 with TRBJ2-2, with D perhaps assigned TRBD1 or TRBD2 (6 bases each). The CDR3 covers 15 residues. V shed 6 bases and J shed 1 base, with 12 bases lying between them. Germline V gives CDR1 SGHNT, CDR2 YENEEA. The chain's CDR3 is CASREGHMNTGELFF. CDR3 in DNA: TGTGCCAGCAGGGAGGGACACATGAACACCGGGGAGCTGTTTTTT. Full variable domain (rest looked up from reference TRBV11-3 and TRBJ2-2): EAGVVQSPRYKIIEKKQPVAFWCNPISGHNTLYWYLQNLGQGPELLIRYENEEAVDDSQLPKDRFSAERLKGVDSTLKIQPAELGDSAVYLCASREGHMNTGELFFGEGSRLTVL.

The rearrangement joins TRBV7-2 to TRBJ2-7, with 7 bases matching TRBD1. CDR3 size: 14 residues. V gave up 5 bases and J gave up 5 bases; unmatched junction bases: 9. Germline CDR1 reads SGHTA; CDR2 reads FQGNSA. The CDR3 region is CASSLRQGSNEQYF. The CDR3 DNA follows: TGTGCCAGCAGCCTAAGACAGGGTTCCAACGAGCAGTACTTC. The full variable domain, in which reference TRBV7-2 and TRBJ2-7 provide the parts outside the CDR3, is GAGVSQSPSNKVTEKGKDVELRCDPISGHTALYWYRQSLGQGLEFLIYFQGNSAPDKSGLPSDRFSAERTGGSVSTLTIQRTQQEDSAVYLCASSLRQGSNEQYFGPGTRLTVT.

This clonotype has more than one count but fewer than ten. The V gene is TRBV5-1, the J gene TRBJ1-5; D is possibly TRBD1 (5 bases). The germline gives CDR1 SGHRS, CDR2 YFSETQ. Between the trimmed V and J ends, which lost 4 bases and 6 bases, there was a span of 11 bases. This CDR3 is 13 amino acids long. In nucleotides, the CDR3 is TGCGCCAGCAGCCCTGAGGGGCCTCAGCCCCAGCATTTT. The encoded protein is CASSPEGPQPQHF.

The genes are TRBV7-2 and TRBJ2-3, with 11 bases fitting TRBD2. From germline, CDR1 is SGHTA and CDR2 FQGNSA. The V segment lost 5 bases and the J segment 2 bases; nucleotides outside the gene matches: 3. This CDR3 has 15 amino acids. This chain's CDR3 is CASSRSGGATDTQYF. CDR3 DNA sequence: TGTGCCAGCAGCCGTAGCGGGGGGGCCACAGATACGCAGTATTTT.

This clonotype was counted ten times or more. The chain employs TRBV20-1 and TRBJ1-5; unclear D gene. Trimming removed 0 bases at V and 2 bases at J, with 8 bases between. This CDR3 is 14 amino acids long. Germline loops: CDR1 DFQATT, CDR2 SNEGSKA (reference sequence). CDR3 amino acids: CSARDLPGNQPQHF. The CDR3 DNA sequence: TGCAGTGCTAGAGATCTACCCGGCAATCAGCCCCAGCATTTT.

This clonotype came up a few times. The chain joins TRBV7-2 to TRBJ1-2, with a weak D call TRBD1 (6 bases). The length of the CDR3 is 15 residues. Germline CDR1 and CDR2: SGHTA and FQGNSA. The ends were cut back, 3 bases at V and 6 bases at J, with 17 bases in the middle. The CDR3 spells CASSFTGGIRNGYTF. The DNA of the CDR3 is TGTGCCAGCAGCTTCACCGGGGGCATAAGGAATGGCTACACCTTC.

This clonotype has a handful of counts. The chain is built from TRBV7-3 and TRBJ2-5, with 9 bases fitting TRBD1. The germline gives CDR1 SGHTA, CDR2 FQGTGA. There are 14 residues in the CDR3. Losses at the gene ends were 3 bases for V and 4 bases for J; bases not matched to a gene: 3. As DNA, the CDR3 is TGTGCCAGCAGCTTCGACAGGGGGTCAGAGACCCAGTACTTC. Translation: CASSFDRGSETQYF.

The J gene is TRBJ1-2, the V gene TRBV7-9; D is undetermined. The CDR3 consists of 14 residues. V gave up 3 bases and J gave up 7 bases, with 15 bases separating them. The V gene's germline CDR1 is SEHNR and CDR2 FQNEAQ (reference sequence). The DNA of the CDR3 is TGTGCCAGCAGCTTCGACACCGGCGTTGCTGGCTACACCTTC. This translates into CASSFDTGVAGYTF.

This clonotype was counted only a few times. The chain's CDR3 is CASSLRGLGNTIYF. CDR3 in DNA: TGTGCCAGCAGCTTAAGGGGGCTTGGAAACACCATATATTTT. V usage is TRBV7-2 and J usage is TRBJ1-3; 7 positions agree with TRBD1. CDR1 is SGHTA and CDR2 is FQGNSA in the germline V gene. The CDR3 spans 14 residues. Trimming cost V 2 bases and J 3 bases; bases outside gene matches: 1.

This clonotype came up a few times. The chain combines TRBV11-2 with TRBJ2-1, with 10 nucleotides matching TRBD2. Unmatched junction bases numbered 8, after V lost 1 base and J lost 5 bases. CDR3 length equals 17 residues. Looked up from germline, CDR1 is SGHAT and CDR2 is FQNNGV. The CDR3 sequence: CASSLVRLAGADNEQFF. CDR3 DNA: TGTGCCAGCAGCTTAGTTCGGCTAGCGGGGGCTGACAATGAGCAGTTCTTC.

The sample holds a few counts of this clonotype. The CDR3 here is CASSETMGTRGSGELFF. In DNA, the CDR3 is TGTGCCAGCAGCGAGACCATGGGGACACGGGGATCCGGGGAGCTGTTTTTT. V gene TRBV9 combines with J gene TRBJ2-2; D may be TRBD1 (6 bases). This CDR3 region has 17 residues. Germline V CDR1 and CDR2: SGDLS, YYNGEE. V dropped 3 bases and J dropped 6 bases, with 21 bases sitting between them. The complete variable domain, with remaining parts taken from reference TRBV9 and TRBJ2-2, reads DSGVTQTPKHLITATGQRVTLRCSPRSGDLSVYWYQQSLDQGLQFLIQYYNGEERAKGNILERFSAQQFPDLHSELNLSSLELGDSALYFCASSETMGTRGSGELFFGEGSRLTVL.

This clonotype showed up just a few times. Here the CDR3 reads CASHGLGLASNEQFF. For the CDR3, the DNA is TGTGCCAGCCACGGATTGGGACTAGCGAGCAATGAGCAGTTCTTC. The rearrangement uses TRBV2 and TRBJ2-1; TRBD2 matches 10 bases. In germline, CDR1 is SNHLY, CDR2 FYNNEI. J gave up 6 bases and V 8 bases, and 10 bases lay outside the gene matches. CDR3 length equals 15 residues.

In this sample, this clonotype turned up a few times. The genes are TRBV29-1 and TRBJ2-5; 7 bases line up with TRBD1. There are 12 residues in the CDR3. V shed 4 bases, J shed 3 bases, and the junction held 2 bases outside the gene matches. Germline V lookup: CDR1 SQVTM, CDR2 ANQGSEA. The CDR3: CSVVGGEETQYF. CDR3 nucleotide sequence: TGCAGCGTTGTAGGGGGCGAAGAGACCCAGTACTTC.

In this sample, this clonotype turned up a few times. The chain couples TRBV28 to TRBJ2-1; perhaps TRBD2 as D (7 bases). Germline V lookup: CDR1 MDHEN, CDR2 SYDVKM. The V gene lost 8 bases and the J gene lost 5 bases, with 19 bases spanning the gap. The CDR3 extends over 15 amino acids. The CDR3 nucleotides read TGTGCCAGCTTGGGGGGCGGGGGACGGGACAATGAGCAGTTCTTC. It yields the protein CASLGGGGRDNEQFF.

V gene TRBV7-2 combines with J gene TRBJ1-1; D is unclear. Trimming removed 5 bases from V and 6 bases from J, with 13 bases in between. The CDR3 runs to 13 residues. From germline, CDR1 is SGHTA and CDR2 FQGNSA. The CDR3 reads CASSISGSAEAFF. CDR3 DNA: TGTGCCAGCAGCATTTCAGGTTCAGCTGAAGCTTTCTTT.